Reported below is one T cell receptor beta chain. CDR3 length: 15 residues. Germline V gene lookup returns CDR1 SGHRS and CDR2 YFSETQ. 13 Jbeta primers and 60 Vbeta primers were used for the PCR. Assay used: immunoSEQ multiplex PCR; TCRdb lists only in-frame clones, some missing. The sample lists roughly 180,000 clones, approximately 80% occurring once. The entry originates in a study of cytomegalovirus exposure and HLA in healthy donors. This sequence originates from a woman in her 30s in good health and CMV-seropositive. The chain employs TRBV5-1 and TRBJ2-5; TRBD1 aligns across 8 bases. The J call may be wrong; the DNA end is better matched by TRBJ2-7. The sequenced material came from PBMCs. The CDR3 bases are TGCGCCAGCAGCTTGGCCTTCGGACAGGGCGGCGAGCAGTACTTC. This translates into CASSLAFGQGGEQYF.